This record looks at one T cell receptor (beta chain) sequence and its context. Its matching antigen is unknown. The sample originates from a study of cytomegalovirus exposure and HLA in healthy donors. Study in general: Earlier sequencing of about 179 million T cells yielded around 100 million unique TCR beta sequences. Study results and limitations: The authors assumed roughly uniform sequencing depth across donors for presence/absence analyses. A later analysis linked a missense DCLRE1C variant to TCR beta V- and J-gene trimming.

Use of 60 Vbeta and 13 Jbeta primers characterized the PCR. TCRdb's table, derived via immunoSEQ multiplex PCR, lists solely in-frame clones and lacks some. The repertoire holds about 150,000 clones, with around 72% as singletons. The CDR3 contains 15 residues. CDR1 is MNHEY, CDR2 SVGAGI, per germline. V trimming: 1 base; J trimming: 3 bases; junction bases outside the gene matches: 3. This receptor was obtained from a man aged 40-49 years in good health and CMV-seronegative. What was sequenced was PBMCs. This chain uses TRBV6-5 with TRBJ1-2, with 9 bases that match TRBD1. CDR3 sequence reads: CASSYLRQGDYGYTF. The CDR3 DNA sequence: TGTGCCAGCAGTTACTTAAGACAGGGGGACTATGGCTACACCTTC.